This T cell receptor (beta chain) is drawn from a study of OX40 agonist ivuxolimab in advanced cancers. The ends lost 3 bases at V and 4 bases at J; junction bases unmatched: 1. The CDR3 runs 14 residues. Germline CDR1 and CDR2: SGHAT and FQNNGV. Assay used: immunoSEQ multiplex PCR; TCRdb lists only in-frame clones, some missing. The table shows around 70,000 clones, with approximately 88% occurring only once. Comment on this clone: Its antigen remains unknown. Other DNA sequences in the same sample also yield this CDR3.

General study points: At 0.1 to 3.0 mg/kg, CD4+ and CD8+ blood T cells expanded clonally by week 6. Among the lowest levels of clonal expansion were found in partial responders at 0.1-3.0 mg/kg.

The V and J genes are TRBV11-2 and TRBJ2-7; 12 nucleotides match TRBD2. Source: CD4+ or CD8+ T cells sorted from blood, taken in a trial of the OX40 agonist ivuxolimab. The TCR was taken from an adult with an advanced solid tumor such as melanoma, head and neck, liver or kidney cancer. The CDR3 loop is CASSLLAGGYEQYF. CDR3 nucleotides: TGTGCCAGCAGCTTGCTAGCGGGAGGGTACGAGCAGTACTTC. The full variable domain, in which reference TRBV11-2 and TRBJ2-7 provide the parts outside the CDR3, is EAGVAQSPRYKIIEKRQSVAFWCNPISGHATLYWYQQILGQGPKLLIQFQNNGVVDDSQLPKDRFSAERLKGVDSTLKIQPAKLEDSAVYLCASSLLAGGYEQYFGPGTRLTVT.